The next 14 T cell receptor beta chains were all read from a single sample in a study of blood T cell repertoires in COVID-19. Sequenced by immunoSEQ multiplex PCR; TCRdb stores in-frame clones only, minus some. The repertoire holds tens of thousands of clones, with roughly four fifths as singletons. The sequencing input was peripheral blood. These TCRs come from a woman in her sixties with acute or convalescent COVID-19.

This clone was seen once. The J gene is TRBJ2-5, the V gene TRBV5-8, with 12 bases aligning to TRBD1. CDR1 SGHTS and CDR2 YDEGEE come from the germline V gene. Trimming took 4 bases from V and 5 from J; bases not matched to a gene: 12. CDR3 length: 17 residues. CDR3 loop: CASSRGQGAALGETQYF. CDR3 DNA: TGTGCCAGCAGCAGGGGACAGGGGGCAGCTTTGGGGGAGACCCAGTACTTC.

The V and J genes are TRBV7-2 and TRBJ2-2; no definite D call. The germline V and J ends were trimmed by 1 base and 3 bases, with 9 bases remaining between them. Germline-derived CDR1 and CDR2 are SGHTA and FQGNSA. The CDR3 has 15 amino acids. The CDR3 loop reads CASSLVVLDTGELFF. CDR3 nucleotide sequence: TGTGCCAGCAGCTTAGTTGTGCTAGACACCGGGGAGCTGTTTTTT.

The V gene is TRBV28, the J gene TRBJ2-7, with a tentative D call TRBD2 (5 bases). Trimming took off 10 bases at V and 1 base at J, with 14 bases between the two ends. The CDR3 sequence is 13 residues long. Germline values: CDR1 MDHEN, CDR2 SYDVKM. CDR3 in amino acids: CATKRSGSYEQYF. The CDR3 DNA reads TGTGCCACCAAGCGGTCCGGTTCCTACGAGCAGTACTTC.

The chain combines TRBV7-2 with TRBJ2-5, with a tentative D call TRBD1 (5 bases). The CDR3 has 13 amino acids. The V end was cut by 0 bases, the J end by 3 bases, with 5 bases between. Germline V gene lookup returns CDR1 SGHTA and CDR2 FQGNSA. CDR3 DNA sequence: TGTGCCAGCAGCTTAGCCAGGGAAGAGACCCAGTACTTC. Encoded protein: CASSLAREETQYF.

The chain recombines TRBV15 with TRBJ2-1; 12 nucleotides align to TRBD2. Germline assignment: CDR1 LNHNV and CDR2 YYDKDF (reference sequence). Trimming cost V 1 base and J 11 bases; bases outside gene matches: 0. The CDR3 spans 13 residues. The CDR3 bases are TGTGCCACCAGCAGAGGGACTAGCGGGAAGCAGTTCTTC. Its translation: CATSRGTSGKQFF.

In the case of this clone: Other DNA sequences within the sample encode an identical CDR3. The genes are TRBV2 and TRBJ1-1; D is perhaps TRBD1 (5 bases). V was cut by 8 bases and J by 4 bases, with 14 bases left in between. This CDR3 comprises 13 residues. Germline loops: CDR1 SNHLY, CDR2 FYNNEI. The CDR3 spells CASGRGRSTEAFF. In DNA form, the CDR3 reads TGTGCCAGCGGGAGGGGAAGGAGCACTGAAGCTTTCTTT.

The chain is built from TRBV27 and TRBJ1-1; 8 bases are shared with TRBD1. The J segment lost 0 bases and the V segment lost 5 bases, leaving 5 bases of the junction unmatched. Per the germline V gene, CDR1 is MNHEY and CDR2 is SMNVEV (reference sequence). The CDR3 is made up of 15 amino acids. CDR3 in amino acids: CASSRQGLVNTEAFF. The CDR3 DNA is TGTGCCAGCAGTCGACAGGGGTTGGTGAACACTGAAGCTTTCTTT.

The chain recombines TRBV6-5 with TRBJ1-4, with 9 bases that match TRBD1. V lost 6 bases to trimming and J lost 0 bases; unmatched junction nucleotides: 2. The CDR3 covers 15 residues. Germline V gene sequence: CDR1 MNHEY, CDR2 SVGAGI. The CDR3 DNA reads TGTGCCAGCAGGGGACAGGGAACAACTAATGAAAAACTGTTTTTT. Protein sequence: CASRGQGTTNEKLFF.

The chain carries TRBV30 and TRBJ1-3; possible D gene TRBD1, 6 bases. There are 15 residues in the CDR3. Germline V gives CDR1 GTSNPN, CDR2 SVGIG (reference sequence). V was cut by 2 bases and J by 4 bases, with 15 bases left in between. CDR3 sequence reads: CAWSTGLFSGNTIYF. Written as DNA, the CDR3 is TGTGCCTGGAGTACAGGGCTCTTCAGCGGAAACACCATATATTTT.

This chain uses TRBV10-2 with TRBJ1-1; 7 nucleotides line up with TRBD1. V shed 7 bases, J shed 1 base, and the junction held 9 bases outside the gene matches. The CDR3 totals 15 residues. Germline V gene data show CDR1 as WSHSY and CDR2 as SAAADI. In DNA, the CDR3 is TGCGCCAGCAATAAAGGGGGGACAGCGAACACTGAAGCTTTCTTT. Its protein is CASNKGGTANTEAFF.

The chain recombines TRBV19 with TRBJ1-1, with a tentative D call TRBD1 (6 bases). The CDR3 is 14 residues long. V was trimmed by 3 bases and J by 4 bases, leaving 12 bases between them. Germline-derived CDR1 and CDR2 are LNHDA and SQIVND (reference sequence). CDR3 in amino acids: CASSIARGSTEAFF. The CDR3 nucleotides are TGTGCCAGTAGTATTGCCAGGGGAAGCACTGAAGCTTTCTTT.

The V and J genes are TRBV5-1 and TRBJ1-2; 9 positions agree with TRBD1. The CDR3 runs 15 residues. CDR1 is SGHRS and CDR2 is YFSETQ in the germline V gene. J was trimmed by 6 bases and V by 4 bases; bases with no gene match: 10. CDR3 nucleotide sequence: TGCGCCAGCAGCGCCCGGACAGGGGCGCTTAATGGCTACACCTTC. Translating it yields CASSARTGALNGYTF.

V is TRBV7-2 and J is TRBJ1-5; D is undetermined. The CDR3 has 19 amino acids. CDR1 and CDR2 (germline): SGHTA, FQGNSA. With 2 bases removed from V and 3 bases from J, the gap between germline ends came to 23 bases. CDR3 sequence reads: CASSLQGPVGPTNNQPQHF. In DNA form, the CDR3 reads TGTGCCAGCAGCTTACAAGGGCCGGTTGGGCCGACTAACAATCAGCCCCAGCATTTT.

CDR3: CAWSARLAGSTDTQYF. The CDR3 bases are TGTGCCTGGAGTGCCCGACTAGCGGGGAGCACAGATACGCAGTATTTT. The rearrangement uses TRBV30 and TRBJ2-3; 11 nucleotides match TRBD2. With 1 base clipped from V and 0 bases from J, the junction kept 3 bases outside the gene matches. The CDR3 loop spans 16 amino acids. Per the germline V gene, CDR1 is GTSNPN and CDR2 is SVGIG (reference sequence).